Given below is one T cell receptor beta chain in context. Original analysis: Nucleated cell counts were estimated from reference gene primer amplification. Using immunoSEQ multiplex PCR, the repertoire was profiled, and TCRdb retains in-frame clones only, with some absent. For V, J and clone size, that table is used; D and trimming come from the DNA. The sample records about 210,000 clones, around 84% being singletons. The CDR3 consists of 19 residues. Trimming removed 0 bases from V and 4 bases from J; junction bases left unmatched: 14. The germline V gene has CDR1 SGDLS and CDR2 YYNGEE. The data derive from a study of blood T cell repertoires in COVID-19. The overall study: Specimens from acute and convalescent COVID-19 originated in the United States, Italy and Spain. Sources were T cells, B-cell-depleted T cells, or PBMCs; the material itself was cDNA or gDNA.

This clonotype was obtained from a human donor in a cohort sampled during active COVID-19. The chain employs TRBV9 and TRBJ2-1; 9 bases fit TRBD2. The sequenced sample was peripheral blood. As DNA, the CDR3 is TGTGCCAGCAGCGTAGGACCCCTCAGCGGGGGGCCTGGATACAATGAGCAGTTCTTC. Translating gives CASSVGPLSGGPGYNEQFF.